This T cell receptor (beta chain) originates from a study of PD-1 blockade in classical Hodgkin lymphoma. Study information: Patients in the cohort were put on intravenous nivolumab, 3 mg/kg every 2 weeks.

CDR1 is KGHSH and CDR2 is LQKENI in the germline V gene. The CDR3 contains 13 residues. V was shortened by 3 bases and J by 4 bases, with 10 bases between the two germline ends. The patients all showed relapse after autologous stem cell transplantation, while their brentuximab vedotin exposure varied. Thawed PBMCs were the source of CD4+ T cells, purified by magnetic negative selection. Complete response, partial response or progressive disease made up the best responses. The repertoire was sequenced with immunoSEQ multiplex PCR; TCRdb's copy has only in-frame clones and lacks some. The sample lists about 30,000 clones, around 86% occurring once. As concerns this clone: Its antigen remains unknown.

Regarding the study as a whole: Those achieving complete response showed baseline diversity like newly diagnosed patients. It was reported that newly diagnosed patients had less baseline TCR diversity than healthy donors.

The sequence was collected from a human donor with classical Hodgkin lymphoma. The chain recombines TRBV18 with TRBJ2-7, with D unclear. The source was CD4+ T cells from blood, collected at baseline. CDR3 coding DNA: TGTGCCAGCTCACCCGGCGGAACTTACGAGCAGTACTTC. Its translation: CASSPGGTYEQYF. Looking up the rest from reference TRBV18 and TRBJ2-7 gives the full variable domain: NAGVMQNPRHLVRRRGQEARLRCSPMKGHSHVYWYRQLPEEGLKFMVYLQKENIIDESGMPKERFSAEFPKEGPSILRIQQVVRGDSAAYFCASSPGGTYEQYFGPGTRLTVT.